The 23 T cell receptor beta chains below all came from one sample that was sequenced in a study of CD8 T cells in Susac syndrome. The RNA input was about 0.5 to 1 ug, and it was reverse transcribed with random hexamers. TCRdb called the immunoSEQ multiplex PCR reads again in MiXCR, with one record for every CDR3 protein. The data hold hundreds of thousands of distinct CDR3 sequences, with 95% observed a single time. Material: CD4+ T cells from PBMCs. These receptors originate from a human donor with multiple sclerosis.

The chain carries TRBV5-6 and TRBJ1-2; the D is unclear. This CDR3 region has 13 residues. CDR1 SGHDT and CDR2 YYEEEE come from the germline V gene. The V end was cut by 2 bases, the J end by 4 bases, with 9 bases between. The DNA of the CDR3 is TGTGCCAGCAGCTTTGCAAGCACCTATGGCTACACCTTC. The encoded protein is CASSFASTYGYTF.

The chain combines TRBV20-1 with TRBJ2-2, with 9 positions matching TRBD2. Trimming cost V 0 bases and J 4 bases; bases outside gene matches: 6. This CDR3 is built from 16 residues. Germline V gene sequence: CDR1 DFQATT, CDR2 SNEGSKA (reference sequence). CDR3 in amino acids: CSARESSGIGTGELFF. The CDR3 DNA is TGCAGTGCTAGAGAATCTAGCGGGATAGGCACCGGGGAGCTGTTTTTT.

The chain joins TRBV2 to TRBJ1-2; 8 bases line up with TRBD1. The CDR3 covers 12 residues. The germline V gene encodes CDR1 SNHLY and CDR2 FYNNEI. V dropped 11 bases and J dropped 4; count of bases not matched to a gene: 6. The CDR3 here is CACQGAFYGYTF. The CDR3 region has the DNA TGTGCCTGCCAGGGGGCCTTCTATGGCTACACCTTC.

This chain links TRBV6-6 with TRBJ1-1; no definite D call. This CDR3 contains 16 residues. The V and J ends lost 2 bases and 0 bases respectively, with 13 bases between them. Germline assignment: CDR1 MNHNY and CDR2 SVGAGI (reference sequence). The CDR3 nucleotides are TGTGCCAGCAGTTACGTAGTGGGTCGAATGAACACTGAAGCTTTCTTT. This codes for CASSYVVGRMNTEAFF.

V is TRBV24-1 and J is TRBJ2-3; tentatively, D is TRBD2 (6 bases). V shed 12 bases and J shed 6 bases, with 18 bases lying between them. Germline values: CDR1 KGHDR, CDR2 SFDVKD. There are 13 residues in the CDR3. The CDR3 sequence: CASGGGIRDTQYF. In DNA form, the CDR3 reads TGTGCCTCAGGTGGGGGGATCCGGGATACGCAGTATTTT.

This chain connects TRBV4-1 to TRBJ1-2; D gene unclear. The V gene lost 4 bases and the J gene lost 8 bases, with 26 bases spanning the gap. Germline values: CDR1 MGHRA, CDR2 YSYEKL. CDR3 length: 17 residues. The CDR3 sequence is CASSPLATELLFRGYTF. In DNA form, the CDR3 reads TGCGCCAGCAGCCCCCTCGCCACAGAACTCCTCTTTAGGGGCTACACCTTC.

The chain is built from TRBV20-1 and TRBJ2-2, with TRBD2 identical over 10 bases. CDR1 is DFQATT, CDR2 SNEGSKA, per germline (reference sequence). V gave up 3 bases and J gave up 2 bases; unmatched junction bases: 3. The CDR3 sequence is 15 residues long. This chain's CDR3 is CSARLAGVNTGELFF. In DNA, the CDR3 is TGCAGTGCTAGGCTAGCGGGGGTAAACACCGGGGAGCTGTTTTTT.

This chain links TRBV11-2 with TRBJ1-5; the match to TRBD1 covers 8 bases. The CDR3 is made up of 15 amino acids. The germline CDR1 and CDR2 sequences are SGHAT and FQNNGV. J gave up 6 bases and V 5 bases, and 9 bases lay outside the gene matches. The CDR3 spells CASSTGAGGVQPQHF. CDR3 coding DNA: TGTGCCAGCAGCACCGGGGCAGGGGGCGTTCAGCCCCAGCATTTT.

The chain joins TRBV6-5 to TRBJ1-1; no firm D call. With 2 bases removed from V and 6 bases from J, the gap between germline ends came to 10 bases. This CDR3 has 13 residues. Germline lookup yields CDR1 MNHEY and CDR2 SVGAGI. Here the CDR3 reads CASSYRVSAEAFF. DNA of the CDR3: TGTGCCAGCAGTTACAGGGTTTCGGCTGAAGCTTTCTTT.

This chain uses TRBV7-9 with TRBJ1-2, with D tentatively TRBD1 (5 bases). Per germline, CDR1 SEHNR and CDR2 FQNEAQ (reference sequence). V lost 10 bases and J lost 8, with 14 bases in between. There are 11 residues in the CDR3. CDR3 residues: CATGTPRGYTF. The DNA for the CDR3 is TGTGCCACCGGGACCCCTAGGGGCTACACCTTC. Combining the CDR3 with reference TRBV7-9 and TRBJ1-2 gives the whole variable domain DTGVSQNPRHKITKRGQNVTFRCDPISEHNRLYWYRQTLGQGPEFLTYFQNEAQLEKSRLLSDRFSAERPKGSFSTLEIQRTEQGDSAMYLCATGTPRGYTFGSGTRLTVV.

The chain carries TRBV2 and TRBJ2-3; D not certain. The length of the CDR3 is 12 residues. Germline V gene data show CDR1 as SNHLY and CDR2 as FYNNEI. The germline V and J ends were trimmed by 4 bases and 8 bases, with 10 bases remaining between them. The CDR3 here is CASSGSHSTQYF. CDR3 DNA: TGTGCCAGCAGTGGCTCCCATAGTACGCAGTATTTT.

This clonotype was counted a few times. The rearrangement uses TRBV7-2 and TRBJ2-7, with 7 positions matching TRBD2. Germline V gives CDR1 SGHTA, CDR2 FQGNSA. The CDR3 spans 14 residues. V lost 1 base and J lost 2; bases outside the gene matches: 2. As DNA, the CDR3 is TGTGCCAGCAGCTTAGGACTAGCCGCCTACGAGCAGTACTTC. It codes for CASSLGLAAYEQYF.

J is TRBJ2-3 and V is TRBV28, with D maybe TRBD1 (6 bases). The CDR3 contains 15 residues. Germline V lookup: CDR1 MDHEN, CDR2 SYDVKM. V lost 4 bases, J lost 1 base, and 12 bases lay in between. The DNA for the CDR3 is TGTGCCAGCAGTTACAGGGTAGTCGGCACAGATACGCAGTATTTT. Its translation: CASSYRVVGTDTQYF. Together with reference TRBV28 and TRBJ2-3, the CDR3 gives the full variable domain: DVKVTQSSRYLVKRTGEKVFLECVQDMDHENMFWYRQDPGLGLRLIYFSYDVKMKEKGDIPEGYSVSREKKERFSLILESASTNQTSMYLCASSYRVVGTDTQYFGPGTRLTVL.

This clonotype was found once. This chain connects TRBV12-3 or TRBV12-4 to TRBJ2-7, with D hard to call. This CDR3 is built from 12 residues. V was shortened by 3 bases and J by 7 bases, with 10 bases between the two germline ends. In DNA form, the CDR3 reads TGTGCCAGCAGTTTCGAGACGAGTGAGCAGTACTTC. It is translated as CASSFETSEQYF.

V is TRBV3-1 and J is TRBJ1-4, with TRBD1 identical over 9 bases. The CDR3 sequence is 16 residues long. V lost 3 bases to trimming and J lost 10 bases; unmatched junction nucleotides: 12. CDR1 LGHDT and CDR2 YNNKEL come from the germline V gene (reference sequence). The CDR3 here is CASSHEPQGARGKLFF. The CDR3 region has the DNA TGTGCCAGCAGCCACGAACCACAGGGGGCGAGGGGAAAACTGTTTTTT.

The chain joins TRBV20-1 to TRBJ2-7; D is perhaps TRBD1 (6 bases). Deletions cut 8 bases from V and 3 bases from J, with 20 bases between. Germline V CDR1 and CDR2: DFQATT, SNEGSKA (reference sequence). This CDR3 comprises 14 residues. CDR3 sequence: CSCEGAGALYEQYF. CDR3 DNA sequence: TGCAGTTGCGAAGGGGCAGGGGCTCTCTACGAGCAGTACTTC.

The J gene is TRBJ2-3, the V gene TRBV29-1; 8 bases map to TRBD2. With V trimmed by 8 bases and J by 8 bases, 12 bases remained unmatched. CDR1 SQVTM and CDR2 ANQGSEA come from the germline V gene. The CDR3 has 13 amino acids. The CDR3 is CSSSSGMGGTQYF. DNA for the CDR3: TGCAGCTCAAGTAGCGGGATGGGGGGTACGCAGTATTTT.

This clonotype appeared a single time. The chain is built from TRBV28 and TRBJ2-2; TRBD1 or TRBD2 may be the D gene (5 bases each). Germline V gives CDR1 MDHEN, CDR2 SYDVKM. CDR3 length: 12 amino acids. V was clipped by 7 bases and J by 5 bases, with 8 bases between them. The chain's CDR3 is CASTEGTGELFF. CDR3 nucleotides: TGTGCCAGCACAGAGGGGACCGGGGAGCTGTTTTTT. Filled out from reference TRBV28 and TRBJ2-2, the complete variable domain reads DVKVTQSSRYLVKRTGEKVFLECVQDMDHENMFWYRQDPGLGLRLIYFSYDVKMKEKGDIPEGYSVSREKKERFSLILESASTNQTSMYLCASTEGTGELFFGEGSRLTVL.

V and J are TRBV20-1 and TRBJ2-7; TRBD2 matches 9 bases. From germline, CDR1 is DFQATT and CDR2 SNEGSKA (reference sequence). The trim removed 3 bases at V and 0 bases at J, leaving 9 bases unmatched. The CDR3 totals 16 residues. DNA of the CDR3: TGCAGTGCTAGTCCCCCTAGCGGGAATCCCTCCTACGAGCAGTACTTC. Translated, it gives CSASPPSGNPSYEQYF.

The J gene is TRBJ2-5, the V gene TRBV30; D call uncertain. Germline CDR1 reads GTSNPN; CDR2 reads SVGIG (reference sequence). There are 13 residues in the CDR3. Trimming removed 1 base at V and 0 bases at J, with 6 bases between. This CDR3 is CAWSEGYQETQYF. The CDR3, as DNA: TGTGCCTGGAGTGAGGGCTACCAAGAGACCCAGTACTTC.

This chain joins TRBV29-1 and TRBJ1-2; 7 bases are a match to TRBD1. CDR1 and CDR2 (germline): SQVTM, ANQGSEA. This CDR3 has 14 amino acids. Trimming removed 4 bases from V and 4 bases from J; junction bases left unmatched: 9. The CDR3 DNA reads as TGCAGCGTTGCAGGGGGGGCCCTCCGCTATGGCTACACCTTC. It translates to CSVAGGALRYGYTF. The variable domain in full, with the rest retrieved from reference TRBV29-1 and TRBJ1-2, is SAVISQKPSRDICQRGTSLTIQCQVDSQVTMMFWYRQQPGQSLTLIATANQGSEATYESGFVIDKFPISRPNLTFSTLTVSNMSPEDSSIYLCSVAGGALRYGYTFGSGTRLTVV.

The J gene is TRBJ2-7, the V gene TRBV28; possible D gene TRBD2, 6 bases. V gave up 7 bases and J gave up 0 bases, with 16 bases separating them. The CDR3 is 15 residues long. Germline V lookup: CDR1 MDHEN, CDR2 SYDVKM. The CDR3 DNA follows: TGTGCCAGCACTCGGGGGACTCTCTCCTCCTACGAGCAGTACTTC. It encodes CASTRGTLSSYEQYF.

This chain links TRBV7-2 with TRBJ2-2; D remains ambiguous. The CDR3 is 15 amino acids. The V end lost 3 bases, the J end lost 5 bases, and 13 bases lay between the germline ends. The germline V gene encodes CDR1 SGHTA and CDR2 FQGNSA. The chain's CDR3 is CASSLATRKTGELFF. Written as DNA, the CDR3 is TGTGCCAGCAGCTTGGCGACACGGAAAACCGGGGAGCTGTTTTTT.